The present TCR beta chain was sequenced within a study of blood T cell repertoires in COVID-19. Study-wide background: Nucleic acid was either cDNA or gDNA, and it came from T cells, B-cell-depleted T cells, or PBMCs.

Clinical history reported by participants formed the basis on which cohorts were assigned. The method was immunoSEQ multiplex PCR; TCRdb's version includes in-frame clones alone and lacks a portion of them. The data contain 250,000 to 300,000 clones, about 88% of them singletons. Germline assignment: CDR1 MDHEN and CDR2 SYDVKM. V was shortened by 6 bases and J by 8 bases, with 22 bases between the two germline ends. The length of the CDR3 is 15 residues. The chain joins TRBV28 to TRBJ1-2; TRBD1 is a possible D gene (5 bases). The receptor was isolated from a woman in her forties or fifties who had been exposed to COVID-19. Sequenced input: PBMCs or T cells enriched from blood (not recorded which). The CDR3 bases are TGTGCCAGCAGCCCTCGGGGGATACTGTCGGGAGGCTACACCTTC. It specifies CASSPRGILSGGYTF.